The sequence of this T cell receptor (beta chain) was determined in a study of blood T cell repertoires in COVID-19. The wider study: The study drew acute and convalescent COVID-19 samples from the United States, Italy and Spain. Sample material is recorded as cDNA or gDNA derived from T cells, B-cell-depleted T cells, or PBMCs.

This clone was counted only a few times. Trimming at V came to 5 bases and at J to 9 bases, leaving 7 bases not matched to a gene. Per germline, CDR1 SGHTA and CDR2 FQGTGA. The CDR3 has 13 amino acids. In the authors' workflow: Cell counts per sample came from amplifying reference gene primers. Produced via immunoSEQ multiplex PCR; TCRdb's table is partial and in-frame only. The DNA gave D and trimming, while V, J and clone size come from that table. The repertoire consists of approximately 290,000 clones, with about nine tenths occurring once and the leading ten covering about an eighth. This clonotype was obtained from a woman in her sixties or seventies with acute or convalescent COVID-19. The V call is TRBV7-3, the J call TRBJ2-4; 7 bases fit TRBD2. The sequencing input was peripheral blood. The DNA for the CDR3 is TGTGCCAGCAGCAGCCGCGGGGAGGGCATTCAGTACTTC. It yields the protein CASSSRGEGIQYF.